This T cell receptor beta chain was sequenced in a study of neurological immune-mediated disorders. Whole-study findings and limits: The phylogenetic placement of 18 of 34 multiple sclerosis patients' repertoires in one related-CDR3 cluster constitutes a possible signature. Private repertoires in all groups were suggested, as expanded clones shared no CDR3 amino acid sequences across subjects.

The trim removed 1 base at V and 2 bases at J, leaving 4 bases unmatched. This CDR3 has 17 residues. Germline values: CDR1 SGHRS, CDR2 YFSETQ. By 5'RACE with 10-nucleotide random UMIs, the cDNA was made. From 15-18 subjects, every sequencing run obtained over 190 million TCR-beta sequences. TCRdb redid the calling of the 5' RACE reads with MiXCR, one entry per CDR3 protein. Of 66,000 or so distinct CDR3 sequences in the sample, around 5.2% were seen once. For this clonotype: Its specificity is unknown.

This TCR came from a woman aged 30 to 39 with multiple sclerosis. Sequences were obtained from PBMCs. This chain uses TRBV5-1 with TRBJ2-2; 11 positions agree with TRBD1. The CDR3 loop is CASSLFGQGANTGELFF. The CDR3 DNA follows: TGCGCCAGCAGCTTGTTCGGACAGGGGGCTAACACCGGGGAGCTGTTTTTT.